The 9 T cell receptor beta chains reported below all come from one sample, sequenced in a study of blood T cell repertoires in COVID-19. The data were produced by immunoSEQ multiplex PCR, yet TCRdb's version contains in-frame clones alone and is incomplete. In the table there are about 300,000 clones, 88% of which are singletons. The sample was peripheral blood. The receptors shown here come from a man aged 18 to 29 with active or convalescent COVID-19.

J is TRBJ1-3 and V is TRBV7-9; tentative D call: TRBD1 (5 bases). The CDR3 is 17 residues long. V shed 4 bases and J shed 5 bases, with 21 bases lying between them. The V gene's germline CDR1 is SEHNR and CDR2 FQNEAQ (reference sequence). The CDR3 sequence: CASSSLRSGWLRNTIYF. The CDR3 coding sequence is TGTGCCAGCAGCTCACTAAGATCAGGGTGGCTTAGAAACACCATATATTTT.

The chain is built from TRBV5-4 and TRBJ1-6; 11 positions agree with TRBD1. The germline V gene has CDR1 SGHNT and CDR2 YYREEE (reference sequence). V shed 4 bases and J 13 bases; nucleotides not matched to a gene: 7. This CDR3 is 14 amino acids long. CDR3 coding DNA: TGTGCCAGCAGCCCGGGACAGGGGGTTTTTCCCCTCCACTTT. It yields the protein CASSPGQGVFPLHF.

This chain uses TRBV5-1 with TRBJ1-2, with a possible D match to TRBD1 (6 bases). CDR3 size: 15 residues. V gave up 3 bases and J gave up 3 bases, with 15 bases separating them. Per the germline V gene, CDR1 is SGHRS and CDR2 is YFSETQ. CDR3 loop: CASSSKGAGDYGYTF. DNA of the CDR3: TGCGCCAGCAGCTCAAAAGGGGCAGGGGACTATGGCTACACCTTC. The variable domain in full, completed from reference TRBV5-1 and TRBJ1-2, reads KAGVTQTPRYLIKTRGQQVTLSCSPISGHRSVSWYQQTPGQGLQFLFEYFSETQRNKGNFPGRFSGRQFSNSRSEMNVSTLELGDSALYLCASSSKGAGDYGYTFGSGTRLTVV.

This clone has a handful of counts. The chain carries TRBV5-1 and TRBJ1-2; a weak D match, TRBD1 (5 bases). This CDR3 comprises 15 residues. The germline V gene encodes CDR1 SGHRS and CDR2 YFSETQ. Deletions cut 2 bases from V and 2 bases from J, with 13 bases between. CDR3 nucleotide sequence: TGCGCCAGCAGCTTTTCGCCGGGGGACAACTATGGCTACACCTTC. It translates to CASSFSPGDNYGYTF.

This clone was seen at least ten times. This sequence joins TRBV4-1 and TRBJ1-4; D gene unclear. Trimming removed 1 base from V and 0 bases from J, with 6 bases in between. CDR1 and CDR2 (germline): MGHRA, YSYEKL. The CDR3 contains 15 residues. CDR3 sequence (DNA): TGCGCCAGCAGCCAAGGGCCGACAACTAATGAAAAACTGTTTTTT. Protein: CASSQGPTTNEKLFF.

The chain links TRBV9 to TRBJ1-1; D gene uncertain. CDR3 length: 15 residues. Germline loops: CDR1 SGDLS, CDR2 YYNGEE. Deletions cut 0 bases from V and 1 base from J, with 10 bases between. Here the CDR3 DNA reads TGTGCCAGCAGCGTAGCTACGGGAGGGAACACTGAAGCTTTCTTT. Protein: CASSVATGGNTEAFF.

The rearrangement uses TRBV5-3 and TRBJ2-7, with 12 bases that match TRBD1. TRBV5-3 is known as an ORF, though its function is uncertain. V was pared by 1 base and J by 3 bases, with 5 bases of the junction left unmatched. The CDR3 sequence is 16 residues long. The CDR3 DNA reads as TGTGCCAGAAGCTTGCTCGGGACAGGGGGCTTCTACGAGCAGTACTTC. It yields the protein CARSLLGTGGFYEQYF.

CDR3 residues: CSVSRNTEAFF. As DNA, the CDR3 is TGCAGCGTATCCAGGAACACTGAAGCTTTCTTT. This chain links TRBV29-1 with TRBJ1-1; D is undetermined. Germline assignment: CDR1 SQVTM and CDR2 ANQGSEA. The V and J ends lost 6 bases and 1 base respectively, with 6 bases between them. There are 11 residues in the CDR3. The whole variable domain, remainder taken from reference TRBV29-1 and TRBJ1-1, is SAVISQKPSRDICQRGTSLTIQCQVDSQVTMMFWYRQQPGQSLTLIATANQGSEATYESGFVIDKFPISRPNLTFSTLTVSNMSPEDSSIYLCSVSRNTEAFFGQGTRLTVV.

The chain joins TRBV19 to TRBJ1-1; TRBD1 matches 11 bases. The CDR3 has 15 amino acids. Germline CDR1 LNHDA, CDR2 SQIVND (reference sequence). V lost 6 bases and J lost 5; bases outside the gene matches: 8. CDR3 bases: TGTGCCAGTAGACCTGGGACAGGGGGAGGGACTGAAGCTTTCTTT. The encoded protein is CASRPGTGGGTEAFF.